The T cell receptor (beta chain) under discussion was sequenced for a study of control samples from healthy donors and cancer patients. Per the germline V gene, CDR1 is SGHTA and CDR2 is FQGNSA. V was clipped by 10 bases and J by 7 bases, with 16 bases between them. This CDR3 has 13 amino acids. Only in-frame clones appear in the TCRdb table, and some are missing; sequencing was by immunoSEQ multiplex PCR. The sample has 65,000 to 95,000 clones; 70% to 90% are singletons. This receptor was identified in a man between 50 and 59 years old in good health. The genes are TRBV7-2 and TRBJ1-4; TRBD1 might be the D (6 bases). Sequenced: blood. The CDR3: CAIEGDTGEKLFF. The CDR3 bases are TGTGCCATCGAGGGGGACACGGGTGAAAAACTGTTTTTT.